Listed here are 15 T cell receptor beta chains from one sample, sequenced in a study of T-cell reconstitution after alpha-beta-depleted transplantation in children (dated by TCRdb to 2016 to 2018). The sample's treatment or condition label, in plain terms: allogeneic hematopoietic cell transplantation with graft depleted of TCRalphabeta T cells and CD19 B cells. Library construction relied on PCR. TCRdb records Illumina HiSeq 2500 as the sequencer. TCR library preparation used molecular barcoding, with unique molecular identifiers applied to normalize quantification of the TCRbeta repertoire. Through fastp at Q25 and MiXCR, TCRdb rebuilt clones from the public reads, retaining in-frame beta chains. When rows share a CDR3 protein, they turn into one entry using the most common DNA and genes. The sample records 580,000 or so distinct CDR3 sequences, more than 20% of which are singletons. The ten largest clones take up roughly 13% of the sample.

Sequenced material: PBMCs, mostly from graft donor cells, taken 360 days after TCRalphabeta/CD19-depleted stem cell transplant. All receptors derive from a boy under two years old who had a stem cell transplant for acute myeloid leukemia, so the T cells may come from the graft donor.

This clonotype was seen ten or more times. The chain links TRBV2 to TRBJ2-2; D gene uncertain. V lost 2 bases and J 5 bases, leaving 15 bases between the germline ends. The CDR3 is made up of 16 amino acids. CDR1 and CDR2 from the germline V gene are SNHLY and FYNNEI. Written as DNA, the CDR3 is TGTGCCAGCAGTGAAAGGTTCCCCCTTCCAACCGGGGAGCTGTTTTTT. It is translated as CASSERFPLPTGELFF.

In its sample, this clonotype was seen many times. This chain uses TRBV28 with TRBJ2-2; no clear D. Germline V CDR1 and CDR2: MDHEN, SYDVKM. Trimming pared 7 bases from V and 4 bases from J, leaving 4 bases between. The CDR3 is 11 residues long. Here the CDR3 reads CASKVTGELFF. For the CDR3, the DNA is TGTGCCAGCAAAGTCACCGGGGAGCTGTTTTTT. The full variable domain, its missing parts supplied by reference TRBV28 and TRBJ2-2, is DVKVTQSSRYLVKRTGEKVFLECVQDMDHENMFWYRQDPGLGLRLIYFSYDVKMKEKGDIPEGYSVSREKKERFSLILESASTNQTSMYLCASKVTGELFFGEGSRLTVL.

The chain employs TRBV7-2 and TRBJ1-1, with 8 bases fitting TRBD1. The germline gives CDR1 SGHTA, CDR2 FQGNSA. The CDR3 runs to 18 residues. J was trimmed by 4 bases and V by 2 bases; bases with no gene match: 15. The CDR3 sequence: CASSLRTGSTWWGTEAFF. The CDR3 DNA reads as TGTGCCAGCAGCTTACGGACAGGGAGTACGTGGTGGGGCACTGAAGCTTTCTTT.

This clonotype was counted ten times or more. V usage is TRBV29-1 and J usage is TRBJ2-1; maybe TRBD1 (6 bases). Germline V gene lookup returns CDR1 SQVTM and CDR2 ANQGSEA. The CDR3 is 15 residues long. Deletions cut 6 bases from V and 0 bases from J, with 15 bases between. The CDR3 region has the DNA TGCAGCGTGATCACAGGGCTTCACTCCTACAATGAGCAGTTCTTC. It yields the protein CSVITGLHSYNEQFF.

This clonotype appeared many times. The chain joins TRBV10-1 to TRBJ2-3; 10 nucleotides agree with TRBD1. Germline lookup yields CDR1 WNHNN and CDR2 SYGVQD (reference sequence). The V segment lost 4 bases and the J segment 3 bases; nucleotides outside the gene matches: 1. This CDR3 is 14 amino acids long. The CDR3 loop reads CASSGDRGTDTQYF. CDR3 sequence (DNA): TGCGCCAGCAGTGGGGACAGGGGTACAGATACGCAGTATTTT.

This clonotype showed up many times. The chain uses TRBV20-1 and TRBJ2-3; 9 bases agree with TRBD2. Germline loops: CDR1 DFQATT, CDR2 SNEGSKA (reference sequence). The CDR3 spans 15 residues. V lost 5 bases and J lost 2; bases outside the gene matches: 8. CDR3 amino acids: CSAHISGGYTDTQYF. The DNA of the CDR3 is TGCAGTGCTCATATTAGCGGGGGCTACACAGATACGCAGTATTTT.

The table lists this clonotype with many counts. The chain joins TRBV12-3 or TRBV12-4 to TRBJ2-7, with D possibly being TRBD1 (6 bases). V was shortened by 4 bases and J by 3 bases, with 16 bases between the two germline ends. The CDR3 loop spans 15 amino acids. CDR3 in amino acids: CASSSDGQIFYEQYF. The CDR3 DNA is TGTGCCAGCAGTTCCGACGGACAGATTTTCTACGAGCAGTACTTC.

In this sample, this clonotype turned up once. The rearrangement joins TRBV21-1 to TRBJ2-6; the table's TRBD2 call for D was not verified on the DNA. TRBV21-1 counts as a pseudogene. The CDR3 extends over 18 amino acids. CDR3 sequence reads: CASAVQLYWSSGANVLTF. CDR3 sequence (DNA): TGTGCCAGCGCCGTCCAGCTGTACTGGAGCTCTGGGGCCAACGTCCTGACTTTC.

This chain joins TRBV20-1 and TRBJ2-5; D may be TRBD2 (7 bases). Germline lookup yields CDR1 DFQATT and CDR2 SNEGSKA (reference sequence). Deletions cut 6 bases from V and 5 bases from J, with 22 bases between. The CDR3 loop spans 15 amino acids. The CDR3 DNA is TGCAGTGCCCCCAGACGGGGGGCTGTTAGGGAGACCCAGTACTTC. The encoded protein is CSAPRRGAVRETQYF.

The CDR3 coding sequence is TGCGCCAGCAGCTTGGAAGGGGGGGCCGGAACCTACGAGCAGTACTTC. Its translation: CASSLEGGAGTYEQYF. The gene calls are TRBV5-1 and TRBJ2-7; D is possibly TRBD2 (7 bases). Germline V lookup: CDR1 SGHRS, CDR2 YFSETQ. Between the trimmed V and J ends, which lost 0 bases and 2 bases, there was a span of 15 bases. The length of the CDR3 is 16 residues.

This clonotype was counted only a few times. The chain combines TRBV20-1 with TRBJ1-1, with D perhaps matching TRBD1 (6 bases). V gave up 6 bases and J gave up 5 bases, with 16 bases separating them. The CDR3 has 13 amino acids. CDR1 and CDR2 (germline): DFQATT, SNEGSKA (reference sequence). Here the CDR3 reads CSAKGSGVTEAFF. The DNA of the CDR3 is TGCAGTGCAAAGGGCTCAGGGGTAACTGAAGCTTTCTTT.

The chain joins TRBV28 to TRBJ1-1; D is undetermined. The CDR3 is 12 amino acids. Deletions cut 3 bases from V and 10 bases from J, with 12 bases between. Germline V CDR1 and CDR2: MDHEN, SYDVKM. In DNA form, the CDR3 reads TGTGCCAGCAGTTTTGTTGGCCGTGGAGCTTTCTTT. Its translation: CASSFVGRGAFF.

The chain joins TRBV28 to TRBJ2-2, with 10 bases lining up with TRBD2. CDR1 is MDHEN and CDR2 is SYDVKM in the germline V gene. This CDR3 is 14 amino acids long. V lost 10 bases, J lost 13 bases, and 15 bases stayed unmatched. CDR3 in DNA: TGTGCCACCTCCCTAGCGGGGGCCCCAAGGGGGCTGTTTTTT. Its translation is CATSLAGAPRGLFF. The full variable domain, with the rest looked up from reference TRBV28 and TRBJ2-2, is DVKVTQSSRYLVKRTGEKVFLECVQDMDHENMFWYRQDPGLGLRLIYFSYDVKMKEKGDIPEGYSVSREKKERFSLILESASTNQTSMYLCATSLAGAPRGLFFGEGSRLTVL.

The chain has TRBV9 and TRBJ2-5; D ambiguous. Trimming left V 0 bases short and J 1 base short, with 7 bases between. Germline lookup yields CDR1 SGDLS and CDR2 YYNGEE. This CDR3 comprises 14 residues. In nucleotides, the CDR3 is TGTGCCAGCAGCGTAGAGCCTAGCCAAGAGACCCAGTACTTC. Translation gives CASSVEPSQETQYF.

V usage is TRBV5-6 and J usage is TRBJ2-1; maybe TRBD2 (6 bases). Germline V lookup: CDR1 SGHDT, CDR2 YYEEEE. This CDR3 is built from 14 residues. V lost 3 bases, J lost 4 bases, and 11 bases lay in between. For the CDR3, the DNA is TGTGCCAGCAGCTATCGACTAGTTTACAATGAGCAGTTCTTC. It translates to CASSYRLVYNEQFF.